Sequencing of this T cell receptor beta chain was carried out in a study of control samples from healthy donors and cancer patients (dated by TCRdb to the early 2020s). The receptor library was made with the immunoSEQ multiplex PCR assay. TCRdb's version of the immuneACCESS table is confined to in-frame rearrangements and falls short of the full clone set. An unresolved V gene accounts for under half of the shortfall where checked; the remainder is of unknown origin. The table for this sample lists roughly 130,000 clones; under 95% of them were counted only once. The top ten clonotypes cover 1.7% of the sample. The CDR3 starts with the cysteine, ends with the phenylalanine, and has 12 residues. Kept here is only the CDR3 DNA, which spans 36 bases and is read in frame from base 1. Taken from the germline V gene, the CDR1 and CDR2 loops are SQVTM and ANQGSEA. V loses 6 bases, J loses 1 base, and the germline ends lie 9 bases apart.

Turning to this clone: Its antigen is unknown. Base qualities are not provided; no much larger clone lies one nucleotide away.

The sample comprised PBMCs. This TCR derives from a man between 50 and 59 years old with head and neck cancer. The chain is assembled from TRBV29-1 and TRBJ1-1, with no D gene named confidently. The bases read TGCAGCGTCCTTGACAAGAACACTGAAGCTTTCTTT. This sequence encodes CSVLDKNTEAFF.